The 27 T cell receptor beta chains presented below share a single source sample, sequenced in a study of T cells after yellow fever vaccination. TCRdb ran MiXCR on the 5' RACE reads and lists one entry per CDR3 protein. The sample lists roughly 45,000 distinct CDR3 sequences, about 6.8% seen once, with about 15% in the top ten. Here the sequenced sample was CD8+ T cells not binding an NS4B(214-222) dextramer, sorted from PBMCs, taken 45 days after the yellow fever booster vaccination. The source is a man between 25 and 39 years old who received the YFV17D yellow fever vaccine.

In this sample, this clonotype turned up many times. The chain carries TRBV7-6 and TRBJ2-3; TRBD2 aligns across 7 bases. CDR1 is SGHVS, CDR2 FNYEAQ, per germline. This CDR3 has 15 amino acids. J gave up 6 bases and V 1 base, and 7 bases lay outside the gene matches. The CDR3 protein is CASSLDSAGGDTQYF. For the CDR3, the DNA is TGTGCCAGCAGCTTAGACTCCGCCGGGGGGGATACGCAGTATTTT. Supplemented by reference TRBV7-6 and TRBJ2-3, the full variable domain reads GAGVSQSPRYKVTKRGQDVALRCDPISGHVSLYWYRQALGQGPEFLTYFNYEAQQDKSGLPNDRFSAERPEGSISTLTIQRTEQRDSAMYRCASSLDSAGGDTQYFGPGTRLTVL.

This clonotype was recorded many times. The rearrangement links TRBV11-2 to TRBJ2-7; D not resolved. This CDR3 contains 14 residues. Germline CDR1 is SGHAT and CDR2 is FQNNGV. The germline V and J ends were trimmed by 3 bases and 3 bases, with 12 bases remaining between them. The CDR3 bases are TGTGCCAGCAGCTTGCCAGGACGAGACTACGAGCAGTACTTC. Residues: CASSLPGRDYEQYF. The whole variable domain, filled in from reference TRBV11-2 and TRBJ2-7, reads EAGVAQSPRYKIIEKRQSVAFWCNPISGHATLYWYQQILGQGPKLLIQFQNNGVVDDSQLPKDRFSAERLKGVDSTLKIQPAKLEDSAVYLCASSLPGRDYEQYFGPGTRLTVT.

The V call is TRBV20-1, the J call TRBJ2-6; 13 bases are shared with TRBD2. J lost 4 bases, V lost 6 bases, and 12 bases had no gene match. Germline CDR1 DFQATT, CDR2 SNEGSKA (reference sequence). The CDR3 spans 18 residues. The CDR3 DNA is TGCAGTGCCCTCACTAGCGGGAGGGTAACGTCGGGGGCCAACGTCCTGACTTTC. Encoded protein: CSALTSGRVTSGANVLTF.

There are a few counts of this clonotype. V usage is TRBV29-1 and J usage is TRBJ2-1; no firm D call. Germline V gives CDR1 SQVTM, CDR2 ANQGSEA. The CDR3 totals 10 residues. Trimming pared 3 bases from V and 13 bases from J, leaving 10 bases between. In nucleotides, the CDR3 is TGCAGCGTTGATGATGAAACTCAGTTCTTC. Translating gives CSVDDETQFF.

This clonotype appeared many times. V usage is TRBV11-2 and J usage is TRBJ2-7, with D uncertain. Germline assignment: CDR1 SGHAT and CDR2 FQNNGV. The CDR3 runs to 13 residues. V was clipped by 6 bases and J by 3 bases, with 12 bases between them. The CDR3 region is CASSFGRSYEQYF. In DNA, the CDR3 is TGTGCCAGCAGTTTCGGCAGGAGCTACGAGCAGTACTTC.

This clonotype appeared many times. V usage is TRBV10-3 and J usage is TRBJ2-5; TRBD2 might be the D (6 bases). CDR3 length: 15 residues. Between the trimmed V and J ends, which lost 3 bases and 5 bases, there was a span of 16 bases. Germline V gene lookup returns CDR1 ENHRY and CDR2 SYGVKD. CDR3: CAISDPSPGEETQYF. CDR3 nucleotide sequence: TGTGCCATCAGTGACCCCTCCCCGGGAGAGGAGACCCAGTACTTC.

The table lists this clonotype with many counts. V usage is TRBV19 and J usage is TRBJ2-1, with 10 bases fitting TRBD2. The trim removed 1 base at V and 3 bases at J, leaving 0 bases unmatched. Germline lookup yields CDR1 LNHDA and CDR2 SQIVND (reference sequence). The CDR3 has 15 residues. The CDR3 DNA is TGTGCCAGTAGTATAGGGACTAGCGGCTACAATGAGCAGTTCTTC. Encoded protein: CASSIGTSGYNEQFF.

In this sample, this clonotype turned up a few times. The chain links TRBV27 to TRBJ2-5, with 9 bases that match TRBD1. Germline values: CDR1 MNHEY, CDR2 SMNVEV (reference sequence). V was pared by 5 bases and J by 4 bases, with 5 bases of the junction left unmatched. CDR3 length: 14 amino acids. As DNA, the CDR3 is TGTGCCAGCAGTACCCTGACAGGGGGAGAGACCCAGTACTTC. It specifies CASSTLTGGETQYF.

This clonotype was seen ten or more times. Here the CDR3 DNA reads TGTGCCAGCAGTTTAGGCTCACAGGGGGCAGATACGCAGTATTTT. Residues: CASSLGSQGADTQYF. This chain links TRBV12-3 or TRBV12-4 with TRBJ2-3, with 8 bases lining up with TRBD1. Trimming cost V 1 base and J 4 bases; bases outside gene matches: 4. This CDR3 comprises 15 residues.

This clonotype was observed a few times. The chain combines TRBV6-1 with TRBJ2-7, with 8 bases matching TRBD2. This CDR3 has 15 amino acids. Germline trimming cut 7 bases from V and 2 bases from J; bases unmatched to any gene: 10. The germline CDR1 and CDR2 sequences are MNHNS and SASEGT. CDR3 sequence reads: CASTLSPGGAYEQYF. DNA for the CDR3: TGTGCCAGCACCCTTTCACCCGGGGGGGCCTACGAGCAGTACTTC.

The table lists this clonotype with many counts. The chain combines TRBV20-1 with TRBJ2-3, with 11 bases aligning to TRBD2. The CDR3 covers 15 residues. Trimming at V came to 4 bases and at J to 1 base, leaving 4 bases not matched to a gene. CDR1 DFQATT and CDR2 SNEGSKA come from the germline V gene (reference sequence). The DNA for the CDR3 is TGCAGTGCTACCGAACTAGCGGGAGGCACAGATACGCAGTATTTT. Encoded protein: CSATELAGGTDTQYF.

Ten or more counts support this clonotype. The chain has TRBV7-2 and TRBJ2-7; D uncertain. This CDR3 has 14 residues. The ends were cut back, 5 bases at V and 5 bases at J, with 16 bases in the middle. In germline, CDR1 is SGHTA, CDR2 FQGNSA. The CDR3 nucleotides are TGTGCCAGCAGCCCCCTCGGTGTTCTGGACGAGCAGTACTTC. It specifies CASSPLGVLDEQYF.

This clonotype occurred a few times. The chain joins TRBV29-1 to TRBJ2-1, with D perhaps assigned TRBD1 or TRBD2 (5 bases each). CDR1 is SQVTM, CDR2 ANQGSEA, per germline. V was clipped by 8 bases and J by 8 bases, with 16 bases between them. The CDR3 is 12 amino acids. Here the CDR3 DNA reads TGCAGCTGCCGTCGGGGCAGCGATGAGCAGTTCTTC. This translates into CSCRRGSDEQFF.

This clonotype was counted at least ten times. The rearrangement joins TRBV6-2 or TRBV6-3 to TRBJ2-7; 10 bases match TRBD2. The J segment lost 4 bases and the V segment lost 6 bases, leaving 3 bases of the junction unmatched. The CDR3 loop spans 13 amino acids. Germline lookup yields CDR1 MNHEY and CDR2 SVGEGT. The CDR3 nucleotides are TGTGCCAGCAGCTGGACTAGCGGTTACGAGCAGTACTTC. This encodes CASSWTSGYEQYF.

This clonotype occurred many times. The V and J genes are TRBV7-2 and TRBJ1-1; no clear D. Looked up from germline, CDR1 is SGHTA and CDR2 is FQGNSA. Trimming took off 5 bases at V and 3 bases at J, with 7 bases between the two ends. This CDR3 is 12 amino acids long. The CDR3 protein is CASSLQYTEAFF. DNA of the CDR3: TGTGCCAGCAGCCTTCAGTACACTGAAGCTTTCTTT.

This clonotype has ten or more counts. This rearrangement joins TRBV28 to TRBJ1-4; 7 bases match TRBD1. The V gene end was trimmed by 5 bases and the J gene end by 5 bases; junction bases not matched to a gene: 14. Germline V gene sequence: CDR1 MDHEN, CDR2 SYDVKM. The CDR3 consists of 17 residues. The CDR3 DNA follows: TGTGCCAGCAGTCCTATACTTTTGGACAGGTTGAATGAAAAACTGTTTTTT. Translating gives CASSPILLDRLNEKLFF. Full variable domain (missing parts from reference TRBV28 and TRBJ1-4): DVKVTQSSRYLVKRTGEKVFLECVQDMDHENMFWYRQDPGLGLRLIYFSYDVKMKEKGDIPEGYSVSREKKERFSLILESASTNQTSMYLCASSPILLDRLNEKLFFGSGTQLSVL.

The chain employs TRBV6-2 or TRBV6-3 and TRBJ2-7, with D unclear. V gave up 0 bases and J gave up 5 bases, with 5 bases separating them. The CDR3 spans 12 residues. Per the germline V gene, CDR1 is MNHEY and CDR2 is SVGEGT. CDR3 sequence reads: CASSYSTNEQYF. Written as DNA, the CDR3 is TGTGCCAGCAGTTACTCGACCAACGAGCAGTACTTC.

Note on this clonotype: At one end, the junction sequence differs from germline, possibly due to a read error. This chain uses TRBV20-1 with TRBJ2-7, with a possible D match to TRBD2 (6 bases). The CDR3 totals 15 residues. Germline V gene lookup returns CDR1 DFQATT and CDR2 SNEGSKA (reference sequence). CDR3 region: CCAREPGLPSGEQYF. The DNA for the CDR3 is TGCTGTGCTAGAGAACCGGGACTGCCATCGGGGGAGCAGTACTTC.

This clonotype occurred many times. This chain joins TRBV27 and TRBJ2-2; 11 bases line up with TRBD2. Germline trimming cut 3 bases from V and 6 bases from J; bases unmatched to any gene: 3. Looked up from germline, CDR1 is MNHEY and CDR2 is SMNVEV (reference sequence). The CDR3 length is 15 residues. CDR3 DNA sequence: TGTGCCAGCAGTTTTTTTAGCGGGAGGGCCGGGGAGCTGTTTTTT. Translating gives CASSFFSGRAGELFF.

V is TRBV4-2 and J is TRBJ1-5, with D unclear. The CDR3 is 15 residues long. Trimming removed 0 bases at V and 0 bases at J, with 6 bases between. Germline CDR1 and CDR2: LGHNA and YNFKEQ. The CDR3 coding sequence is TGTGCCAGCAGCCAAGATGCTGATAGCAATCAGCCCCAGCATTTT. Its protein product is CASSQDADSNQPQHF.

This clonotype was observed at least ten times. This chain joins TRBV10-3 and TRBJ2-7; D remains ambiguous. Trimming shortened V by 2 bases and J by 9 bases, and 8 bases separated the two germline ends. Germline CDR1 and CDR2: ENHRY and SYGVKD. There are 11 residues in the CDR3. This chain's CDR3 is CAISEPPAQYF. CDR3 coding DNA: TGTGCCATCAGTGAGCCCCCCGCGCAGTACTTC.

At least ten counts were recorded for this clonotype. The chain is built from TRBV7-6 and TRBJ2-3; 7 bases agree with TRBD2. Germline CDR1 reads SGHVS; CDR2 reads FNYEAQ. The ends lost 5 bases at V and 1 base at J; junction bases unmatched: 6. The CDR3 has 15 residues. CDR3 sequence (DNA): TGTGCCAGCAGCGGGGCGGGGGTACGCACAGATACGCAGTATTTT. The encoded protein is CASSGAGVRTDTQYF.

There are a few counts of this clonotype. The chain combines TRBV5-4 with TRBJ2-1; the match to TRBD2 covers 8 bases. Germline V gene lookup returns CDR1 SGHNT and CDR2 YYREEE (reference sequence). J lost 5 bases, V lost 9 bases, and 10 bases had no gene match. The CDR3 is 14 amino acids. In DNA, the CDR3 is TGTGCCACCGAGGGGCGGGAGGTCCACAATGAGCAGTTCTTC. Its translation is CATEGREVHNEQFF. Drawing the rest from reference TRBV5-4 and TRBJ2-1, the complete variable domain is ETGVTQSPTHLIKTRGQQVTLRCSSQSGHNTVSWYQQALGQGPQFIFQYYREEENGRGNFPPRFSGLQFPNYSSELNVNALELDDSALYLCATEGREVHNEQFFGPGTRLTVL.

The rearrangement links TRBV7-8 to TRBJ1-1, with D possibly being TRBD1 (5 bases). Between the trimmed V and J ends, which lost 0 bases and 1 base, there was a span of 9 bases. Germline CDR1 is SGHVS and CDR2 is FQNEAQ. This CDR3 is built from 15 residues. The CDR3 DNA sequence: TGTGCCAGCAGCTTAGCAGGGGTCGAGAACACTGAAGCTTTCTTT. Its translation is CASSLAGVENTEAFF.

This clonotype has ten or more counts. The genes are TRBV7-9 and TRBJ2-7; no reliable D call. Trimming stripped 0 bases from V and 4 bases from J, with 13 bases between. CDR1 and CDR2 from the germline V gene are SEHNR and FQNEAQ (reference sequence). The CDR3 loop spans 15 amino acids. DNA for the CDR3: TGTGCCAGCAGCTTAGCTTACAGCTCTTCTTACGAGCAGTACTTC. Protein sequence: CASSLAYSSSYEQYF.

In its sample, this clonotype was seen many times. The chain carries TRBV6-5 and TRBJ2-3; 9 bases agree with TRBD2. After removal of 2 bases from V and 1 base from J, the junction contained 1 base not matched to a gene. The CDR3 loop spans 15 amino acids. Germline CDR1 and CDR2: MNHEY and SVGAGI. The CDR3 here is CASSYVAGGTDTQYF. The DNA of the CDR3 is TGTGCCAGCAGTTACGTAGCGGGAGGCACAGATACGCAGTATTTT.

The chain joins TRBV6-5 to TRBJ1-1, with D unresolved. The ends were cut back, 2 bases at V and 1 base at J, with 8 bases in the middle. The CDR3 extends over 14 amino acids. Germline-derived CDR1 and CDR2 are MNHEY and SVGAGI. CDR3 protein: CASSYEGRNTEAFF. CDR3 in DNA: TGTGCCAGCAGTTACGAGGGTAGGAACACTGAAGCTTTCTTT.